This T cell receptor beta chain was profiled in a study of blood T cell repertoires in COVID-19. Overall study context: T cells, B-cell-depleted T cells, or PBMCs supplied cDNA or gDNA.

Original processing notes: Counts of nucleated cells, estimated from reference gene primer amplification, were obtained. Profiling relied on immunoSEQ multiplex PCR, and the TCRdb table lists in-frame clones only, not all of them. V and J calls and clone size are as listed in that table; D and trimming were resolved from the DNA. This sample carries roughly 200,000 clones, around 90% of them seen once, and the ten largest clones take around 3%. With 7 bases clipped from V and 1 base from J, the junction kept 4 bases outside the gene matches. This CDR3 region has 13 residues. Germline CDR1 reads MNHEY; CDR2 reads SVGAGI.

Sample: peripheral blood. The source of this sequence is a man aged 35-49 years with active or convalescent COVID-19. V is TRBV6-5 and J is TRBJ2-7, with 7 bases fitting TRBD1. Here the CDR3 DNA reads TGTGCCAGCACTTCGGGACAGTCCTACGAGCAGTACTTC. Its translation is CASTSGQSYEQYF.